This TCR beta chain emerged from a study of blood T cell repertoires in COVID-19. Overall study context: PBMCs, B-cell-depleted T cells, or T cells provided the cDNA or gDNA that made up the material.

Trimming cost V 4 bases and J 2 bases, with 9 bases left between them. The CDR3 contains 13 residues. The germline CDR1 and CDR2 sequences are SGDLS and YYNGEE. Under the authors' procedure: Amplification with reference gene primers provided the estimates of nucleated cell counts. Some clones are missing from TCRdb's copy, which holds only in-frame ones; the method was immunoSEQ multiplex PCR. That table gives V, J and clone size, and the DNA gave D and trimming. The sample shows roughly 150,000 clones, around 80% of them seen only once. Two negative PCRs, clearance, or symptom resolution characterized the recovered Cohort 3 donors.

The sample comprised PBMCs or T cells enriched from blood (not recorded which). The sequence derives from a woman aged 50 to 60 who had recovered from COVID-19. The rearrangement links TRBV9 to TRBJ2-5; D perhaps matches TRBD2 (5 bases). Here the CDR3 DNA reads TGTGCCAGCAGCCCGCCGGGGCAAGAGACCCAGTACTTC. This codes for CASSPPGQETQYF.